This T cell receptor (beta chain) was captured by sequencing in a study of read filtering for tumor transcriptome and immune sequencing. Study details: The cohort had over 16 men and roughly 13 women aged roughly 47 to 85, mean around 66 years. Study-wide findings and caveats: Single-read clonotypes: about 81.9% of IR-seq clonotypes (around 4% of reads), around three quarters of RNA-seq clonotypes (nearly 45% of reads). Without single-read clonotypes, shared clonotype proportions correlated more between IR-seq and RNA-seq.

The library was built from about 370 ng RNA with molecular barcoded adaptors for alpha/delta and beta/gamma chains. TCRdb re-derived calls from the reads in MiXCR, one entry per CDR3 protein. The data contain about 35,000 distinct CDR3 sequences, about 13% of them singletons. Bone marrow was sampled from every patient at the time of active disease. The CDR3 has 12 residues. Germline CDR1 reads KGHSH; CDR2 reads LQKENI. This clonotype was counted at least ten times. Its antigen remains unidentified. An end of the junction differs from the germline gene, which may be a read error. This chain connects TRBV18 to TRBJ2-2; TRBD1 might be the D (6 bases). This clonotype originated in a donor over 35 with multiple myeloma. The source material was a population of CD138-negative cells sorted from bone marrow. CDR3 coding DNA: TGTGCCAGCTCAAGGGACACCGGGGAGCTGTTTTTC. It yields the protein CASSRDTGELFF.